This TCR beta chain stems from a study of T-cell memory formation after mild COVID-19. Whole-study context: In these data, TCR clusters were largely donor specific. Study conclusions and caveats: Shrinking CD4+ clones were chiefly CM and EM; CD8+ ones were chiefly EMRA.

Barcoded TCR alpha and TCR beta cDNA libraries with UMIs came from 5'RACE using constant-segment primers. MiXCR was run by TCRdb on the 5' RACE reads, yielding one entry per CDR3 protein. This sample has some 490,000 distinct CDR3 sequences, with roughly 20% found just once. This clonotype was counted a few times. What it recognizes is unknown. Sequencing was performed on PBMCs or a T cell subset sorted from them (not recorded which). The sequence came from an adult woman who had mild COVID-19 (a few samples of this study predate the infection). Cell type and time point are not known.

CDR3 in amino acids: CASSFQTRLNEQFF. CDR3 coding DNA: TGTGCCAGCAGCTTTCAGACTAGGCTCAATGAGCAGTTCTTC. This chain uses TRBV7-8 with TRBJ2-1; possibly TRBD2 for D (6 bases). The CDR3 loop spans 14 amino acids. Per the germline V gene, CDR1 is SGHVS and CDR2 is FQNEAQ. Trimming cost V 3 bases and J 6 bases, with 12 bases left between them.